This TCR beta chain derives from a study of CD8 T cells in ankylosing spondylitis. V lost 3 bases, J lost 7 bases, and 18 bases lay in between. CDR1 is LGHDT and CDR2 is YNNKEL in the germline V gene (reference sequence). The CDR3 length is 16 residues. Overall study findings and caveats: It appeared that ankylosing spondylitis blood was characterized by a TCR beta motif of 8 or 9 highly homologous variants.

With regard to this clonotype: The target antigen is unknown.

TCRdb processed the 5' RACE reads anew with MiXCR; each CDR3 protein has one entry. Among a few hundred thousand distinct CDR3 sequences listed, about a sixth were seen once. The TCR originated in a male donor with ankylosing spondylitis. Sequenced sample: blood, either unsorted or a sorted T cell fraction (not recorded which). This chain links TRBV3-1 with TRBJ1-4, with no clear D. The CDR3 here is CASSHSPGGGGEKLFF. The CDR3 DNA reads TGTGCCAGCAGCCATTCCCCAGGTGGAGGAGGTGAAAAACTGTTTTTT.